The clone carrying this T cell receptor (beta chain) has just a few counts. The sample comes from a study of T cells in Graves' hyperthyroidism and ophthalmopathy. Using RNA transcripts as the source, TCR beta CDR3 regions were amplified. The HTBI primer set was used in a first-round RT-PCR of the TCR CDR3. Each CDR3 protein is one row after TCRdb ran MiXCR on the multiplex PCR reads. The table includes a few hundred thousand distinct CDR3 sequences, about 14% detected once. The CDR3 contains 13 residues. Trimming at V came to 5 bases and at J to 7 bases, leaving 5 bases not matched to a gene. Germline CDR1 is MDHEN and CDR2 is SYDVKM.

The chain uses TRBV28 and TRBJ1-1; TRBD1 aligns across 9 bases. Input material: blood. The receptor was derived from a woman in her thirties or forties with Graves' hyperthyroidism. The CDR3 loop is CASSHRGQVEAFF. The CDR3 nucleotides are TGTGCCAGCAGTCACAGGGGGCAGGTTGAAGCTTTCTTT.